This T cell receptor (beta chain) was captured in a study of blood T cells in healthy people across ages. Study conclusions and caveats: When set beside aged donors, long-lived donors presented more naive CD4+ cells and higher diversity. Older age coincided with a roughly linear decline in TCR beta diversity per million T cells.

A second about 7 to 12 cycle PCR used barcoded and J-beta primers. Tags on each cDNA molecule came from a template-switch adaptor with 12 random nucleotides. TCRdb re-called the 5' RACE reads with MiXCR, one entry per CDR3 protein. The sample includes around 780,000 distinct CDR3 sequences, more than 50% of them seen just once. This CDR3 has 17 amino acids. Per the germline V gene, CDR1 is MNHEY and CDR2 is SMNVEV (reference sequence). Trimming stripped 6 bases from V and 3 bases from J, with 23 bases between. With regard to this clonotype: No antigen is known for it.

This sequence joins TRBV27 and TRBJ1-2, with D possibly matching TRBD1 (5 bases). The sample was blood. This sequence originates from a man aged 40-55 years in good health. CDR3 sequence reads: CASSRGEVGQQYYGYTF. The CDR3 bases are TGTGCCAGCAGCCGGGGCGAGGTTGGCCAGCAGTACTATGGCTACACCTTC.